The 18 T cell receptor beta chains reported below all come from one sample, sequenced in a study of blood T cell repertoires in COVID-19. Using immunoSEQ multiplex PCR, the repertoire was profiled, and TCRdb retains in-frame clones only, with some absent. Altogether 180,000 or so clones are present, about 88% being singletons, with the ten largest covering under 3.5%. Sequencing used peripheral blood. These receptors were obtained from a woman under 40 with active or convalescent COVID-19.

The chain is built from TRBV19 and TRBJ2-1; 9 bases are shared with TRBD2. The V and J ends lost 10 bases and 0 bases, in that order; junction bases with no gene match: 4. This CDR3 region has 14 residues. Germline V gene sequence: CDR1 LNHDA, CDR2 SQIVND (reference sequence). This chain's CDR3 is CATFSGSSYNEQFF. For the CDR3, the DNA is TGTGCCACCTTTAGCGGGAGCTCCTACAATGAGCAGTTCTTC.

This clone showed up just once. The gene calls are TRBV29-1 and TRBJ1-4; 7 nucleotides line up with TRBD1. Germline V gene lookup returns CDR1 SQVTM and CDR2 ANQGSEA. With V trimmed by 0 bases and J by 4 bases, 2 bases remained unmatched. The CDR3 has 14 amino acids. The CDR3: CSVEDQGDNEKLFF. CDR3 nucleotide sequence: TGCAGCGTTGAAGATCAGGGGGATAATGAAAAACTGTTTTTT.

The chain is built from TRBV4-2 and TRBJ2-7; D may be TRBD1 (5 bases). The germline V gene has CDR1 LGHNA and CDR2 YNFKEQ. CDR3 length: 14 amino acids. Trimming shortened V by 0 bases and J by 1 base, and 7 bases separated the two germline ends. The CDR3 is CASSQESGSYEQYF. In DNA, the CDR3 is TGTGCCAGCAGCCAAGAGTCAGGGTCCTACGAGCAGTACTTC.

A single count supports this clone. The V gene is TRBV27, the J gene TRBJ2-7; 11 nucleotides line up with TRBD2. With 4 bases clipped from V and 4 bases from J, the junction kept 3 bases outside the gene matches. The CDR3 totals 14 residues. Germline V gene data show CDR1 as MNHEY and CDR2 as SMNVEV (reference sequence). CDR3 DNA: TGTGCCAGCAGTTCACTAGCGGGGGCTTACGAGCAGTACTTC. This sequence encodes CASSSLAGAYEQYF.

The chain carries TRBV7-9 and TRBJ2-4, with 8 bases lining up with TRBD1. V shed 4 bases and J 5 bases; nucleotides not matched to a gene: 7. Germline CDR1 reads SEHNR; CDR2 reads FQNEAQ (reference sequence). The CDR3 spans 15 residues. CDR3 protein: CASSSTRQGQNIQYF. CDR3 coding DNA: TGTGCCAGCAGCTCTACAAGACAGGGGCAAAACATTCAGTACTTC.

The chain uses TRBV5-4 and TRBJ2-2; 7 bases are shared with TRBD1. V dropped 3 bases and J dropped 2; count of bases not matched to a gene: 4. There are 15 residues in the CDR3. Germline lookup yields CDR1 SGHNT and CDR2 YYREEE (reference sequence). For the CDR3, the DNA is TGTGCCAGCAGCTATGGGACAGAAAACACCGGGGAGCTGTTTTTT. It encodes CASSYGTENTGELFF.

This chain links TRBV2 with TRBJ1-1; 7 positions agree with TRBD1. The junction had 5 bases not matched to a gene; V was cut back by 4 bases and J by 3 bases. The CDR3 runs 14 residues. CDR1 SNHLY and CDR2 FYNNEI come from the germline V gene. CDR3 residues: CASSGEQGYTEAFF. The CDR3 nucleotides are TGTGCCAGCAGTGGAGAACAGGGGTACACTGAAGCTTTCTTT.

The chain couples TRBV11-2 to TRBJ2-7, with unresolved D. Trimming cost V 3 bases and J 4 bases, with 13 bases left between them. CDR1 and CDR2 (germline): SGHAT, FQNNGV. The CDR3 runs 14 residues. CDR3 region: CASSFPPQVYEQYF. CDR3 bases: TGTGCCAGCAGCTTTCCCCCTCAGGTTTACGAGCAGTACTTC.

This CDR3 reads CASSPASGSGEQYF. The CDR3 DNA follows: TGTGCCAGTAGCCCGGCTAGCGGGAGCGGCGAGCAGTACTTC. The chain carries TRBV19 and TRBJ2-7, with 10 bases aligning to TRBD2. V lost 6 bases and J lost 6; bases outside the gene matches: 8. This CDR3 is built from 14 residues. Germline loops: CDR1 LNHDA, CDR2 SQIVND (reference sequence).

The chain combines TRBV6-4 with TRBJ2-2; the D gene is possibly TRBD2 (5 bases). Germline assignment: CDR1 MRHNA and CDR2 SNTAGT. V was pared by 6 bases and J by 4 bases, with 12 bases between. CDR3 length: 14 amino acids. This CDR3 is CASSGQAGTGELFF. CDR3 coding DNA: TGTGCCAGCAGCGGCCAGGCGGGCACCGGGGAGCTGTTTTTT.

The V gene is TRBV6-5, the J gene TRBJ2-2, with 7 bases identical to TRBD1. Germline V gene sequence: CDR1 MNHEY, CDR2 SVGAGI. The V and J ends lost 6 bases and 6 bases, in that order; junction bases with no gene match: 7. The CDR3 has 14 residues. CDR3 sequence: CASRSQGSAGELFF. CDR3 nucleotide sequence: TGTGCCAGCAGATCACAGGGGAGCGCCGGGGAGCTGTTTTTT.

The gene calls are TRBV11-3 and TRBJ2-3; D uncertain. The CDR3 is 13 amino acids. V dropped 0 bases and J dropped 4 bases, with 5 bases sitting between them. Germline-derived CDR1 and CDR2 are SGHNT and YENEEA. This chain's CDR3 is CASSLEAPDTQYF. The CDR3 DNA sequence: TGTGCCAGCAGCTTAGAAGCCCCAGATACGCAGTATTTT.

The gene calls are TRBV4-2 and TRBJ2-1, with TRBD2 as a possible D gene (5 bases). There are 15 residues in the CDR3. CDR1 and CDR2 (germline): LGHNA, YNFKEQ. The V gene lost 1 base and the J gene lost 7 bases, with 14 bases spanning the gap. CDR3 region: CASSQGPLSENEQFF. For the CDR3, the DNA is TGTGCCAGCAGCCAAGGTCCCCTTAGCGAAAATGAGCAGTTCTTC.

The chain is built from TRBV28 and TRBJ2-7; the match to TRBD1 covers 9 bases. This CDR3 spans 14 amino acids. Germline-derived CDR1 and CDR2 are MDHEN and SYDVKM. Trimming took 6 bases from V and 7 from J; bases not matched to a gene: 10. CDR3 DNA sequence: TGTGCCAGCAGGCGGTGGGACAGGGCTCCGGAGCAGTACTTC. Amino acid sequence: CASRRWDRAPEQYF.

V gene TRBV12-5 combines with J gene TRBJ2-3, with D perhaps matching TRBD2 (6 bases). The germline CDR1 and CDR2 sequences are LGHNT and FRNRAP. V dropped 1 base and J dropped 4 bases, with 18 bases sitting between them. The CDR3 totals 17 residues. This CDR3 is CASGLGMSLGGSDTQYF. As DNA, the CDR3 is TGTGCTAGTGGTTTGGGGATGTCTCTGGGGGGATCAGATACGCAGTATTTT.

The chain uses TRBV6-5 and TRBJ1-5; D is undetermined. The V end was cut by 8 bases, the J end by 6 bases, with 17 bases between. CDR3 size: 14 residues. Germline V gene data show CDR1 as MNHEY and CDR2 as SVGAGI. In DNA, the CDR3 is TGTGCCAGCTGTCCTGGCGGGAAGCGTCAGCCCCAGCATTTT. Translation gives CASCPGGKRQPQHF.

The V call is TRBV7-8, the J call TRBJ2-7; D is unclear. Trimming stripped 5 bases from V and 2 bases from J, with 10 bases between. The CDR3 loop spans 13 amino acids. Germline CDR1 SGHVS, CDR2 FQNEAQ. The CDR3 region has the DNA TGTGCCAGCAGCACCCCTAACCCCTACGAGCAGTACTTC. Translation: CASSTPNPYEQYF.

This chain's CDR3 is CASSQDRGNQPQHF. The CDR3 nucleotides are TGTGCCAGCAGCCAAGATCGGGGGAATCAGCCCCAGCATTTT. The V and J genes are TRBV3-1 (or the pseudogene TRBV3-2) and TRBJ1-5, with D perhaps TRBD1 (5 bases). CDR1 is LGHDT and CDR2 is YNNKEL in the germline V gene (reference sequence). CDR3 length: 14 residues. V lost 0 bases and J lost 4, with 7 bases in between.